Shown below are 9 T cell receptor beta chains from a single sample sequenced in a study of shared clonotypes between healthy human individuals. Data came from immunoSEQ multiplex PCR; TCRdb stores just in-frame clones and leaves some out. This sample yields approximately 740,000 clones, of which about 92% are seen a single time; around 24% belongs to the top ten. In the naive CD8 group, cells lacked CD45RO and were positively selected for CCR7, so terminally differentiated effector memory CD45RA+ cells were left out. The specimen sequenced was naive CD8+ T cells sorted from blood. Receptors originate from a man between 25 and 39 years old in good health.

The V gene is TRBV28, the J gene TRBJ2-7; D is possibly TRBD1 (6 bases). Trimming left V 5 bases short and J 5 bases short, with 22 bases between. The CDR3 is 16 residues long. CDR1 MDHEN and CDR2 SYDVKM come from the germline V gene. CDR3 amino acids: CASSPTQGTVLDEQYF. The CDR3 DNA is TGTGCCAGCAGTCCTACACAGGGTACAGTGTTAGACGAGCAGTACTTC.

The sample holds one count of this clone. V is TRBV6-5 and J is TRBJ1-2; a possible D gene is TRBD1 (5 bases). The CDR3 length is 15 residues. Germline CDR1 is MNHEY and CDR2 is SVGAGI. V was shortened by 4 bases and J by 7 bases, with 19 bases between the two germline ends. CDR3 DNA sequence: TGTGCCAGCAGTTCTCCGGGGACCGGGTGGCCTGGCTACACCTTC. As protein: CASSSPGTGWPGYTF.

In DNA, the CDR3 is TGTGCCAGCGCCCTAGAGCGGGACGATACGCAGTATTTT. Its protein product is CASALERDDTQYF. The genes are TRBV2 and TRBJ2-3; TRBD2 matches 7 bases. Trimming took 8 bases from V and 6 from J; bases not matched to a gene: 8. The CDR3 runs 13 residues. CDR1 is SNHLY, CDR2 FYNNEI, per germline.

As DNA, the CDR3 is TGTGCCAGTAGTATCAGGGAAGGGGTCAACACTGAAGCTTTCTTT. Protein product: CASSIREGVNTEAFF. The chain links TRBV19 to TRBJ1-1, with D maybe TRBD1 (5 bases). With 3 bases removed from V and 2 bases from J, the gap between germline ends came to 13 bases. CDR1 and CDR2 from the germline V gene are LNHDA and SQIVND (reference sequence). This CDR3 is 15 amino acids long.

The gene calls are TRBV13 and TRBJ2-7; 8 positions agree with TRBD1. V lost 3 bases, J lost 2 bases, and 6 bases stayed unmatched. Germline V lookup: CDR1 PRHDT, CDR2 FYEKMQ (reference sequence). CDR3 size: 15 residues. This chain's CDR3 is CASSLAQGVPYEQYF. The CDR3 DNA reads as TGTGCCAGCAGCTTGGCACAGGGGGTCCCCTACGAGCAGTACTTC.

The chain uses TRBV25-1 and TRBJ2-1; TRBD2 matches 7 bases. The CDR3 sequence is 18 residues long. Germline CDR1 and CDR2: MGHDK and SYGVNS. Trimming at V came to 2 bases and at J to 4 bases, leaving 14 bases not matched to a gene. CDR3 DNA sequence: TGTGCCAGCAGTGAACCTCGAGCGGGAAGTTCTAGGTACAATGAGCAGTTCTTC. Protein: CASSEPRAGSSRYNEQFF.

The genes are TRBV4-3 and TRBJ2-1; 7 bases fit TRBD2. V gave up 1 base and J gave up 5 bases; unmatched junction bases: 23. This CDR3 has 21 amino acids. Germline loops: CDR1 LGHNA, CDR2 YSLEER. In nucleotides, the CDR3 is TGCGCCAGCAGCCAAGCGGTCCGTATCGAATCGACTAGCCCCCAGAACAATGAGCAGTTCTTC. It is translated as CASSQAVRIESTSPQNNEQFF.

Concerning this clone: The same CDR3 is also encoded by other DNA sequences in this sample. The chain links TRBV27 to TRBJ2-7; TRBD1 matches at 11 bases. This CDR3 comprises 14 residues. CDR1 is MNHEY and CDR2 is SMNVEV in the germline V gene (reference sequence). V lost 5 bases and J lost 4; bases outside the gene matches: 4. The CDR3 DNA reads as TGTGCCAGCAGTCCTGGGACAGGGGGTTACGAGCAGTACTTC. This sequence encodes CASSPGTGGYEQYF.

The chain employs TRBV5-1 and TRBJ2-3; 14 nucleotides match TRBD2. Germline V lookup: CDR1 SGHRS, CDR2 YFSETQ. The CDR3 loop spans 17 amino acids. Trimming removed 5 bases from V and 3 bases from J; junction bases left unmatched: 8. CDR3 region: CASRGLAGVRSTDTQYF. In DNA, the CDR3 is TGCGCCAGCAGGGGACTAGCGGGAGTAAGGTCGACAGATACGCAGTATTTT.